The rows below give T cell receptor beta chains drawn from one sample of a study of blood T cell repertoires in COVID-19. Only in-frame clones appear in the TCRdb table, and some are missing; sequencing was by immunoSEQ multiplex PCR. The table includes some 510,000 clones, approximately 87% detected once. Sequencing input: PBMCs or T cells enriched from blood (not recorded which). The source is a woman aged 40 to 50 who had recovered from COVID-19. CDR3s include the opening cysteine and the closing phenylalanine or tryptophan. A D gene is named only where the DNA matches it firmly. The size entry is marked missing in some rows and otherwise reads once, few, many or a size class.

v_gene,abundance,j_gene,d_gene,CDR3nt,CDR3aa
TRBV11-2,-,TRBJ2-7,-,TGTGCCAGCAGCACCCCGGGGGTCCTCTACGAGCAGTACTTC,CASSTPGVLYEQYF
TRBV6-5,-,TRBJ1-1,TRBD1,TGTGCCAGCCCGGACAGGGCGCCAAAGGGGGCTTTCTTT,CASPDRAPKGAFF
TRBV7-9,once,TRBJ1-1,-,TGTGCCAGCAGCTTAGCCCAGGGGCCACTGGGCGAAGCTTTCTTT,CASSLAQGPLGEAFF
TRBV6-5,-,TRBJ2-2,-,TGTGCCAGCAGTTACGCGAGTTACACCGGGGAGCTGTTTTTT,CASSYASYTGELFF
TRBV5-1,-,TRBJ2-2,-,TGCGCCAGTATGAGGGAAATGAACACCGGGGAGCTGTTTTTT,CASMREMNTGELFF
TRBV5-1,-,TRBJ2-7,-,TGCGCCAGCAGCTGGAACAGGCTGGCCTTCTCCTACGAGCAGTACTTC,CASSWNRLAFSYEQYF
TRBV27,-,TRBJ1-1,-,TGTGCCAGCAGTTCACTGGGCCGGGAAGCTTTCTTT,CASSSLGREAFF
TRBV4-1,-,TRBJ2-1,TRBD1,TGCGCCAGCAGCCCTTTGGGACAGGACAATGAGCAGTTCTTC,CASSPLGQDNEQFF
TRBV11-3,-,TRBJ2-5,TRBD2,TGTGCCAGCAGCTCCACCCTAGCGGGAGTAGAGACCCAGTACTTC,CASSSTLAGVETQYF
TRBV3-1/TRBV3-2,-,TRBJ2-3,TRBD2,TGTGCCAGCAGCCAAGATCCAGCGGGGAGGAGGACGCAGTATTTT,CASSQDPAGRRTQYF
TRBV7-6,-,TRBJ2-7,-,TGTGCCAGCAGCTTAAACGGCTACGAGCAGTACTTC,CASSLNGYEQYF
TRBV6-5,-,TRBJ1-2,TRBD1,TGTGCCAGCAGCGGACAGGGCTATGGCTACACCTTC,CASSGQGYGYTF
TRBV11-2,-,TRBJ2-2,TRBD1,TGTGCCAGCAGCTTACTCGGGACAGCAAACACCGGGGAGCTGTTTTTT,CASSLLGTANTGELFF
TRBV19,few,TRBJ1-1,-,TGTGCCAGTAGTATGTTTAGCGCTGAAGCTTTCTTT,CASSMFSAEAFF
TRBV7-8,-,TRBJ2-6,TRBD1,TGTGCCAGCAGCTCAGAGACAGGGGTCGGGGCCAACGTCCTGACTTTC,CASSSETGVGANVLTF
TRBV12-2,-,TRBJ2-2,-,TGTGCAAGTCGCAGAAGGCCGGCCCGCGGGAGGCAAAACACCGGGGAGCTGTTTTTT,CASRRRPARGRQNTGELFF
TRBV5-1,-,TRBJ2-2,-,TGCGCCAGCAGCCCCCGATCAGCGAACACCGGGGAGCTGTTTTTT,CASSPRSANTGELFF
TRBV10-3,-,TRBJ2-2,-,TGTGCCATCAGTGAGTCGGCAGGGGCCGGGGAGCTGTTTTTT,CAISESAGAGELFF
TRBV7-2,-,TRBJ2-2,-,TGTGCCAGCAGCTTAGGGGAACTAAGGGGCACCGGGGAGCTGTTTTTT,CASSLGELRGTGELFF
TRBV11-3,-,TRBJ2-5,TRBD1,TGTGCCAGCAGCTTGCAGACAGGGCGGGAGACCCAGTACTTC,CASSLQTGRETQYF
TRBV14,-,TRBJ1-1,-,TGTGCCAGCAGCAATCACATAGGACAGACGAACACTGAAGCTTTCTTT,CASSNHIGQTNTEAFF
TRBV25-1,few,TRBJ1-1,TRBD1,TGTGCCAGCAGTGAATTGGGACAGGTTAAAGCTTTCTTT,CASSELGQVKAFF
TRBV13,-,TRBJ2-5,TRBD2,TGTGCCAGCAGCTTGCTACTAGCGGGAGGGGCCGGTGAGACCCAGTACTTC,CASSLLLAGGAGETQYF
TRBV11-2,-,TRBJ2-5,-,TGTGCCAGCAGCTTAGAGCTAGCGTACCAAGAGACCCAGTACTTC,CASSLELAYQETQYF
TRBV30,-,TRBJ2-2,TRBD1,TGTGCCTGGGCTACAGGGGCGAGCACCGGGGAGCTGTTTTTT,CAWATGASTGELFF
TRBV21-1,-,TRBJ1-1,-,TGTGCCAGAAATCCTTCCCCGGGACAAAAAGGCGCTGAAGCTTTCTTT,CARNPSPGQKGAEAFF
TRBV11-2,-,TRBJ1-2,TRBD1,TGTGCCAGCAGCTTGGAACCCACAGGGGTTGGCTACACCTTC,CASSLEPTGVGYTF
TRBV4-1,-,TRBJ1-2,-,TGCGCCAGCAGCCAAGTCACTGGTGGCTACACCTTC,CASSQVTGGYTF
TRBV24-1,-,TRBJ2-7,-,TGTGCCACCAGTGACCAGTACTACGAGCAGTACTTC,CATSDQYYEQYF
TRBV5-1,-,TRBJ2-2,-,TGCGCCAGCAGGCCCAGGGAGGCCGGGGAGCTGTTTTTT,CASRPREAGELFF
TRBV5-4,once,TRBJ1-4,-,TGTGCCAGCAGCTTTTCAGGGGCAGTAATCGGAAAACTGTTTTTT,CASSFSGAVIGKLFF
TRBV7-2,few,TRBJ1-2,-,TGTGCCAGCAGCTTGCTGTCCAGGAACTATGGCTACACCTTC,CASSLLSRNYGYTF
TRBV11-2,-,TRBJ1-3,TRBD1,TGTGCCAGCAGCTTCCCCTGGTGGGACAGCCGAAAAATTAGAAACACCATATATTTT,CASSFPWWDSRKIRNTIYF
TRBV9,once,TRBJ1-3,-,TGTGCCAGCAGCGTAGCTGGGGCAACTGGAAACACCATATATTTT,CASSVAGATGNTIYF
TRBV5-8,-,TRBJ1-2,TRBD1,TGTGCCAGGGCTGCTACTTGGGACAGGGGGCCGTCGGGCTATGGCTACACCTTC,CARAATWDRGPSGYGYTF
TRBV7-2,-,TRBJ1-2,TRBD1,TGTGCCAGCAGCTTTGACAGGGGAAACTATGGCTACACCTTC,CASSFDRGNYGYTF
TRBV9,-,TRBJ2-1,TRBD2,TGTGCCAGCAGCGGGTGGCTGAGCGGGAACTCCTACAATGAGCAGTTCTTC,CASSGWLSGNSYNEQFF
TRBV3-1/TRBV3-2,-,TRBJ1-3,-,TGTGCCAGCAGCCAAGATCAGATTTCCGGAAACACCATATATTTT,CASSQDQISGNTIYF
TRBV9,-,TRBJ1-1,-,TGTGCCAGCAGCGTAGACGGTCGGGGGATCACTGAAGCTTTCTTT,CASSVDGRGITEAFF
TRBV7-2,-,TRBJ2-3,TRBD2,TGTGCCAGCAGGACCGCGGCCCTAGCGGGCATAGATACGCAGTATTTT,CASRTAALAGIDTQYF
TRBV9,-,TRBJ2-1,TRBD1,TGTGCCAGCAGCGCCGAAGGACAGGGGAATTGGTACAATGAGCAGTTCTTC,CASSAEGQGNWYNEQFF
TRBV27,-,TRBJ2-3,TRBD2,TGTGCCAGCAGGTCCCCGGGGACTAGCCGCACAGATACGCAGTATTTT,CASRSPGTSRTDTQYF
TRBV4-3,-,TRBJ1-2,TRBD1,TGCGCCAGCAGCCCCACCGGGACAGGGAGAGCTAACTATGGCTACACCTTC,CASSPTGTGRANYGYTF
TRBV7-9,-,TRBJ1-6,-,TGTGCCAGCAGCTTTCAGGGTCGTGACAATTCACCCCTCCACTTT,CASSFQGRDNSPLHF
TRBV5-1,-,TRBJ2-7,TRBD2,TGCGCCAGCAGCCACGGGACTAGCGGGAGGCCTCCCTACGAGCAGTACTTC,CASSHGTSGRPPYEQYF
TRBV5-1,-,TRBJ2-1,-,TGCGCCAGCACTAGAACAAGAGTTAGCTCCTACAATGAGCAGTTCTTC,CASTRTRVSSYNEQFF
TRBV4-3,-,TRBJ2-2,-,TGCGCCAGCAGCCAAGAAGCCCTTGGAGGGAGCTCCGGGGAGCTGTTTTTT,CASSQEALGGSSGELFF
TRBV7-2,-,TRBJ2-7,TRBD1,TGTGCCAGCAGCAATTCCGGGACAGGCCGCTACGAGCAGTACTTC,CASSNSGTGRYEQYF
TRBV25-1,-,TRBJ1-4,TRBD1,TGTGCCAGCAGCTCCAGGGGGCCGAAAGAAAAACTGTTTTTT,CASSSRGPKEKLFF
TRBV3-1/TRBV3-2,-,TRBJ2-7,TRBD2,TGTGCCAGCAGCCAAGAGGACCCGTGGGTAGCGGGAGGGTACGAGCAGTACTTC,CASSQEDPWVAGGYEQYF
TRBV29-1,-,TRBJ2-3,TRBD2,TGCAGCGTTGAGACGGGACTAAAGGATACGCAGTATTTT,CSVETGLKDTQYF
TRBV21-1,-,TRBJ1-1,-,TGTGCCAGCAGCAAAAGGAACCTATTGGAGACTGAAGCTTTCTTT,CASSKRNLLETEAFF
TRBV30,-,TRBJ1-3,-,TGTGCCTGGAGGGGGCAGCCTGGAAACACCATATATTTT,CAWRGQPGNTIYF
TRBV14,-,TRBJ2-7,-,TGTGCCAGCAGCCAAGATGGAACGGCTAGCTCCTACGAGCAGTACTTC,CASSQDGTASSYEQYF
TRBV5-5,-,TRBJ1-2,-,TGTGCCAGCAGCCAAATAGACACAGGGATGGGTGGCTACACCTTC,CASSQIDTGMGGYTF